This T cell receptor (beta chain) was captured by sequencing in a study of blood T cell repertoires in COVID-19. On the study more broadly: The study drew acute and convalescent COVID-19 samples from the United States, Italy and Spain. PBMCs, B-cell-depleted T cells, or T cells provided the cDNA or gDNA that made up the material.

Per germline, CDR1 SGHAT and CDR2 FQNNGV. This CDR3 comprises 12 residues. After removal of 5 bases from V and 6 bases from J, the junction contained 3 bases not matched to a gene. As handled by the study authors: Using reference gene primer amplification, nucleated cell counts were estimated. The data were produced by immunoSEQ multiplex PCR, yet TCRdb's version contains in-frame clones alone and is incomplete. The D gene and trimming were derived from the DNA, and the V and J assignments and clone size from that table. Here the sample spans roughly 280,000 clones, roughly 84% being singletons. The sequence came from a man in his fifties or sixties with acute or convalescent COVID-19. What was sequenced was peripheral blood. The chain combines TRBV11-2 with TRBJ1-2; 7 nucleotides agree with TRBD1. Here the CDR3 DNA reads TGTGCCAGCAGCCGCCAGGGGGATGGCTACACCTTC. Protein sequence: CASSRQGDGYTF.